This T cell receptor beta chain was documented in a study of vaccination and CD4 T cells after COVID-19. Study overall: Convalescent persons amounted to six males plus four females, two of whom were Hispanic.

The CDR3 has 15 residues. V lost 6 bases and J lost 6, with 20 bases in between. CDR1 is MNHEY and CDR2 is SVGEGT in the germline V gene. The treatment denotes: approximately 10-day PBMC culture with coronavirus spike peptide pools or control peptides (ViraFEST assay). TCRs were sequenced by ViraFEST after antigen-specific T cells had been expanded with peptide pools. Notes on the study in general: Among reactive clones from convalescent patients, a median about 86% appeared only post-vaccination.

In its sample, this clonotype ranks as medium-sized. The target antigen is unknown. Oncomine TCR Beta short-read sequencing was applied to DNA from cultured CD4+ T cells. Genomic DNA was isolated from CD4+ T cells that had been cultured. TCRdb redid the calling of the PCR reads with MiXCR, one entry per CDR3 protein. There are roughly 7,000 distinct CDR3 sequences in the sample; roughly 25% occur only once, and 8% to 10% lies in the top ten. The sequencing here drew on CD4+ T cells from blood, cultured in vitro, taken after SARS-CoV-2 vaccination. The clonotype was recovered from a human donor who had recovered from COVID-19. The chain employs TRBV6-2 or TRBV6-3 and TRBJ1-2; D call uncertain. Here the CDR3 reads CASSLRGGSIDGYTF. The CDR3 nucleotides are TGTGCCAGCAGCCTCCGGGGAGGGTCGATCGATGGCTACACCTTC.